Shown below are 11 T cell receptor beta chains from a single sample sequenced in a study of T cell responses to AZD1222 COVID-19 vaccine. Sequenced by immunoSEQ multiplex PCR; TCRdb stores in-frame clones only, minus some. The data hold tens of thousands of clones, with 87% observed a single time. The sample consisted of peripheral blood, taken on day 0 of AZD1222 vaccination. The source of these receptors is an adult in good health.

This clone occurred a few times. The chain has TRBV7-9 and TRBJ2-7; TRBD1 aligns across 9 bases. CDR1 is SEHNR and CDR2 is FQNEAQ in the germline V gene (reference sequence). CDR3 length: 14 amino acids. V lost 5 bases, J lost 7 bases, and 9 bases stayed unmatched. CDR3 DNA: TGTGCCAGCAGCCAAGGACAGGGGCCACTGGAGCAGTACTTC. It yields the protein CASSQGQGPLEQYF.

The table lists this clone with a few counts. The genes are TRBV24-1 and TRBJ1-1; TRBD1 matches 7 bases. The ends lost 4 bases at V and 1 base at J; junction bases unmatched: 2. Germline values: CDR1 KGHDR, CDR2 SFDVKD. The CDR3 spans 14 residues. DNA for the CDR3: TGTGCCACCAGTGAGGGGGACAGGAACACTGAAGCTTTCTTT. Its translation is CATSEGDRNTEAFF.

The DNA of the CDR3 is TGTGCCAGTCGGGCAGGGGGCTCCTACGAGCAGTACTTC. Translated, it gives CASRAGGSYEQYF. This chain joins TRBV19 and TRBJ2-7; TRBD1 matches 7 bases. This CDR3 is built from 13 residues. After removal of 8 bases from V and 0 bases from J, the junction contained 4 bases not matched to a gene. Germline CDR1 reads LNHDA; CDR2 reads SQIVND (reference sequence).

This chain uses TRBV19 with TRBJ1-2, with TRBD1 matching over 10 bases. The J segment lost 7 bases and the V segment lost 5 bases, leaving 10 bases of the junction unmatched. In germline, CDR1 is LNHDA, CDR2 SQIVND (reference sequence). The CDR3 length is 15 residues. The chain's CDR3 is CASSFPGTGAVGYTF. The CDR3, as DNA: TGTGCCAGTAGTTTCCCCGGGACAGGGGCTGTTGGCTACACCTTC.

This rearrangement joins TRBV5-4 to TRBJ2-7; D unclear. The germline CDR1 and CDR2 sequences are SGHNT and YYREEE (reference sequence). The CDR3 has 13 residues. The V and J ends lost 6 bases and 0 bases respectively, with 10 bases between them. DNA for the CDR3: TGTGCCAGCACGGCCAGTAGCTCCTACGAGCAGTACTTC. It encodes CASTASSSYEQYF.

The chain combines TRBV7-2 with TRBJ2-5, with D tentatively TRBD2 (7 bases). The CDR3 extends over 14 amino acids. With 5 bases removed from V and 9 bases from J, the gap between germline ends came to 19 bases. The germline gives CDR1 SGHTA, CDR2 FQGNSA. CDR3 bases: TGTGCCAGCAGCCAAGGGGGGGGAGGAGTGCCCCAGTACTTC. This translates into CASSQGGGGVPQYF.

The V and J genes are TRBV30 and TRBJ2-2; TRBD1 matches at 7 bases. This CDR3 is 13 amino acids long. From germline, CDR1 is GTSNPN and CDR2 SVGIG (reference sequence). V lost 2 bases, J lost 7 bases, and 4 bases stayed unmatched. CDR3 loop: CAWSLRDSGELFF. Written as DNA, the CDR3 is TGTGCCTGGAGTTTAAGGGACAGCGGGGAGCTGTTTTTT.

The chain uses TRBV2 and TRBJ1-6; D remains unclear. Germline-derived CDR1 and CDR2 are SNHLY and FYNNEI. V lost 6 bases, J lost 7 bases, and 7 bases lay in between. CDR3 size: 12 residues. DNA of the CDR3: TGTGCCAGCAGGAGGGTAAATTCACCCCTCCACTTT. Residues: CASRRVNSPLHF.

V gene TRBV2 combines with J gene TRBJ2-2; D gene uncertain. This CDR3 contains 13 residues. Germline loops: CDR1 SNHLY, CDR2 FYNNEI. Trimming stripped 7 bases from V and 0 bases from J, with 6 bases between. The CDR3 coding sequence is TGTGCCAGCACCTTTCCGAACACCGGGGAGCTGTTTTTT. It translates to CASTFPNTGELFF.

V is TRBV19 and J is TRBJ1-5; D is ambiguous. The CDR3 loop spans 12 amino acids. Germline V CDR1 and CDR2: LNHDA, SQIVND (reference sequence). Trimming removed 5 bases from V and 9 bases from J, with 11 bases in between. In nucleotides, the CDR3 is TGTGCCAGTAGTCCGAGGGAGTCGCCCCAGCATTTT. Its translation: CASSPRESPQHF.

The chain couples TRBV27 to TRBJ2-3, with D possibly matching TRBD2 (6 bases). The germline CDR1 and CDR2 sequences are MNHEY and SMNVEV (reference sequence). There are 13 residues in the CDR3. V gave up 2 bases and J gave up 9 bases, with 12 bases separating them. DNA of the CDR3: TGTGCCAGCAGTTTAAGTTTTGGGGGGACGCAGTATTTT. Translating gives CASSLSFGGTQYF.